The source of this T cell receptor beta chain is a study of T cell responses to AZD1222 COVID-19 vaccine. About this clone itself: What it recognizes is unknown.

Study-wide points: Spike-specific TCR breadth and depth went up after people got two AZD1222 doses. Only five to seven individuals given AZD1222 were seropositive at baseline. Spike as a whole was targeted by vaccine-associated CD4 TCRs, dominant at 160-218 and 743-854.

CDR3 size: 15 residues. Germline assignment: CDR1 LNHNV and CDR2 YYDKDF (reference sequence). V was pared by 5 bases and J by 3 bases, with 14 bases between. Profiled with immunoSEQ multiplex PCR; TCRdb holds only in-frame clones, not every one. The sample lists approximately 180,000 clones, just over 90% seen once, with less than 3% in the top ten. The source material was peripheral blood, sampled on day 0 of AZD1222 vaccination. This TCR came from an adult in good health. The chain recombines TRBV15 with TRBJ2-1, with a possible D match to TRBD1 (6 bases). Here the CDR3 reads CATSGTGTLYNEQFF. The CDR3 coding sequence is TGTGCCACCAGCGGAACCGGGACACTCTACAATGAGCAGTTCTTC.